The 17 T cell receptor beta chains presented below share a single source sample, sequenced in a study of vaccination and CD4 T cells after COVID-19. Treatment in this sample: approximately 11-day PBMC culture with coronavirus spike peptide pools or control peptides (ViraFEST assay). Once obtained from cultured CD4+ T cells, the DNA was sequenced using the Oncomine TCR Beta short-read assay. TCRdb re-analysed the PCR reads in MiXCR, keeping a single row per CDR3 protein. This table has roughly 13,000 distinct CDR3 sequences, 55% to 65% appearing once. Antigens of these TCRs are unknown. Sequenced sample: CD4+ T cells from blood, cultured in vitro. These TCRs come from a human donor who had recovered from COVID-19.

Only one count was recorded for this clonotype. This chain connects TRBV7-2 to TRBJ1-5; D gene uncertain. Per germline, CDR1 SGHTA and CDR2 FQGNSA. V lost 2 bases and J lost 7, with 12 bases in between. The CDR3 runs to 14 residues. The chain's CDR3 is CASSLTSERQPQHF. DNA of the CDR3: TGTGCCAGCAGCTTAACTTCGGAAAGGCAGCCCCAGCATTTT.

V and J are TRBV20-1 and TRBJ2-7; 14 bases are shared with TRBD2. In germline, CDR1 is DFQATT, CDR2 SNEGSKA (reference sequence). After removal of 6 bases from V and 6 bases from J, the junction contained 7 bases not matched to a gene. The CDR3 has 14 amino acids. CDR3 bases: TGCAGTGCCCCCGGGACTAGCGGGAGTAGCGAGCAGTACTTC. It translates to CSAPGTSGSSEQYF.

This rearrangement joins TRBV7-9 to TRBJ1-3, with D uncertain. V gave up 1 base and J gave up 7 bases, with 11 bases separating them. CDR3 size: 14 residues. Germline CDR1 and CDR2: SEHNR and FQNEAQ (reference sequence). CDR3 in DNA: TGTGCCAGCAGCTTAGGTGCTGCCGGGAACACCATATATTTT. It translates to CASSLGAAGNTIYF.

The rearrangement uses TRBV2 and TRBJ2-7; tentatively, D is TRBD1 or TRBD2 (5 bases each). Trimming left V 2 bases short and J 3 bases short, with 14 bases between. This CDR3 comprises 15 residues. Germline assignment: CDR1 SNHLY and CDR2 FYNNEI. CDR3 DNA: TGTGCCAGCAGTGAAAGGGACGGTAAGGTCTACGAGCAGTACTTC. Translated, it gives CASSERDGKVYEQYF.

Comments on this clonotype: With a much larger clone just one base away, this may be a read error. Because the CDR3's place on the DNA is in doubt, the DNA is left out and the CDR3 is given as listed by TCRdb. CDR3 in amino acids: CATYINYGCTF. This chain connects TRBV28 to TRBJ1-2. Ends included, the CDR3 has 11 residues. Germline-derived CDR1 and CDR2 are MDHEN and SYDVKM.

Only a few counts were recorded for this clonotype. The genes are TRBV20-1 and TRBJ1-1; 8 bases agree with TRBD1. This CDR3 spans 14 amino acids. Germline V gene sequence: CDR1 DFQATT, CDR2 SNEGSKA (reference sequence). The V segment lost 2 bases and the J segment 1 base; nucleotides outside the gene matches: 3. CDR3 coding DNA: TGCAGTGCTAGATACAGGGGGGGGAACACTGAAGCTTTCTTT. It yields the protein CSARYRGGNTEAFF.

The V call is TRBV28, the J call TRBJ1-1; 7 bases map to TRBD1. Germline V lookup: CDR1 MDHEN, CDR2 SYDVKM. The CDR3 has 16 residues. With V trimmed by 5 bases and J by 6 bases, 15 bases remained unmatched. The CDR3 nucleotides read TGTGCCAGCAGTCGTGAGTTGGACAGGTTGAAACCTGAAGCTTTCTTT. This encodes CASSRELDRLKPEAFF.

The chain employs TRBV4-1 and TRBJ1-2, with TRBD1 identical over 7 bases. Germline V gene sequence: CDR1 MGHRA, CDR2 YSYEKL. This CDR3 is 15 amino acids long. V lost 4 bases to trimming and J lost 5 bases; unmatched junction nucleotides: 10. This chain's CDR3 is CASSRNRQGGYGYTF. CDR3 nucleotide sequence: TGCGCCAGCAGCCGGAACAGACAGGGTGGGTATGGCTACACCTTC.

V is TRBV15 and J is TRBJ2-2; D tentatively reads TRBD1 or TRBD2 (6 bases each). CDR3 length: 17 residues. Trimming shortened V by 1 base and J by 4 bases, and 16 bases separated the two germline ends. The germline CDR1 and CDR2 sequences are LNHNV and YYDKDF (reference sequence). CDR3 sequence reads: CATSRVGGRGATGELFF. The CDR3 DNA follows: TGTGCCACCAGCAGAGTCGGGGGCAGGGGTGCCACCGGGGAGCTGTTTTTT.

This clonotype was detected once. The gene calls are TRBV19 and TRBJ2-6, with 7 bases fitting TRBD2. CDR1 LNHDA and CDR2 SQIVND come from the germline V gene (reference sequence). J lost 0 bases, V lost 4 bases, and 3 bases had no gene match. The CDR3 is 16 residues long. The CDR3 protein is CASSSPGGSGANVLTF. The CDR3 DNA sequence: TGTGCCAGTAGTAGTCCGGGGGGCTCTGGGGCCAACGTCCTGACTTTC.

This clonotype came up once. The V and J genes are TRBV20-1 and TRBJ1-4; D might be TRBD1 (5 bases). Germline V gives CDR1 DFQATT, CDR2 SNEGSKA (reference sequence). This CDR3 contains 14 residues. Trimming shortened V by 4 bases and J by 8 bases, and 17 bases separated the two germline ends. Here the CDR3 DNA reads TGCAGTGCTATAGCCGGGACGTTACGCGAAAAACTGTTTTTT. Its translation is CSAIAGTLREKLFF.

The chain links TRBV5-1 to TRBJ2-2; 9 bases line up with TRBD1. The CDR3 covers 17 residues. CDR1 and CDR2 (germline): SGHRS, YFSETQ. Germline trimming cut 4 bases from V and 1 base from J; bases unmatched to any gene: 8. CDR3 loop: CASSQGATGGNTGELFF. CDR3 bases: TGCGCCAGCAGCCAAGGTGCGACAGGGGGGAACACCGGGGAGCTGTTTTTT.

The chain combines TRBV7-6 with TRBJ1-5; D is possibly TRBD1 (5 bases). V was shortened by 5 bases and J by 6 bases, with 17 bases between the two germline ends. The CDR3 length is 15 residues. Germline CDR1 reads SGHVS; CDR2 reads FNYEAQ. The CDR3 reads CASSRDSSKGQPQHF. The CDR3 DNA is TGTGCCAGCAGCCGGGACTCCAGCAAGGGTCAGCCCCAGCATTTT.

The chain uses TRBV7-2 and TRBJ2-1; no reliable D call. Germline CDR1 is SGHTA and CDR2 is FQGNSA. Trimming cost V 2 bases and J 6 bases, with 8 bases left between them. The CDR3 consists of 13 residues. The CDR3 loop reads CASSLSLSNEQFF. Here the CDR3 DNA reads TGTGCCAGCAGCTTATCGCTGAGCAATGAGCAGTTCTTC.

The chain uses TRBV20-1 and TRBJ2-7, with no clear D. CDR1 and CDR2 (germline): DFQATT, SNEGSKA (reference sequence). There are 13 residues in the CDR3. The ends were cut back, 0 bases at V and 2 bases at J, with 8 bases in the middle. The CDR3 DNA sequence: TGCAGTGCTAGAGATCAGCCGACCTACGAGCAGTACTTC. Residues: CSARDQPTYEQYF.

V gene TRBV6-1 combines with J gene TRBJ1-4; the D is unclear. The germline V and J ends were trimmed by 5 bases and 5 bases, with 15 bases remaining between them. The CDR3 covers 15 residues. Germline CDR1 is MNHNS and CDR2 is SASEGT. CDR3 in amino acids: CASSRVSNGNEKLFF. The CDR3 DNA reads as TGTGCCAGCAGTAGGGTTAGCAACGGGAATGAAAAACTGTTTTTT.

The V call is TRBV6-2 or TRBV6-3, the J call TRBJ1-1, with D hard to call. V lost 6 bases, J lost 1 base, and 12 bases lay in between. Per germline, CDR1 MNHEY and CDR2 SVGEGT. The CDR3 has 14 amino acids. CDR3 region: CASRAPGGNTEAFF. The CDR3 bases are TGTGCCAGCAGAGCACCGGGAGGGAACACTGAAGCTTTCTTT.